The present TCR beta chain was sequenced within a study of T cells in Graves' hyperthyroidism and ophthalmopathy (dated by TCRdb to between 2019 and 2020). Concerning the study at large: Peripheral blood samples were taken at the time of initial diagnosis, prior to any treatment. Once sampling was done, hyperthyroidism patients were given methimazole at a starting dose of 30 mg daily, whereas ophthalmopathy patients were given high-dose intravenous methylprednisolone. To identify distinguishing TCR V-J signatures, a discovery cohort of about 100 patients was used, comprising 40 to 45 with Graves' ophthalmopathy and around 57 with stable Graves' hyperthyroidism. The 95 to 100 discovery patients were randomly split 7:3 into training and test sets. The study also compared thyroid tissue and blood T-cell repertoires from 6 or 7 Graves' hyperthyroidism patients. The paper reports TCR Vbeta CDR3 sequencing of some 140 peripheral blood samples: approximately 41 ophthalmopathy, 75 to 80 hyperthyroidism and 17 progressor patients. Prospective prediction of ophthalmopathy was tested in an independent validation cohort of approximately 18 hyperthyroidism patients and 15 to 17 patients who later progressed to ophthalmopathy.

This clonotype was detected ten times or more. Its antigen is currently not known. No base-level quality is on record; no much larger clone is a single base apart. Amplification of TCR beta CDR3 regions was carried out from RNA transcripts. For the first round of RT-PCR on the TCR CDR3, the HTBI primer set was used together with the Qiagen OneStep RT-PCR kit. A second multiplex PCR round built the libraries, followed by size selection and purification. The libraries were sequenced on an Illumina HiSeq2000 using paired-end 100 bp reads. Per the source publication's procedure: Raw data were processed with SOAPnuke, discarding reads with adapters, uncalled bases, mean Phred below 15, or no exact constant-primer or identifier match. COPE v1.2.5 was used to merge the high-quality paired reads, and each unique nucleotide sequence was defined as a clonotype. Clonotypes were aligned to IMGT TRBV, TRBD and TRBJ reference segments using MiTCR v1.1. Only V-J combinations with frequency above 0.0001, covering about 99% of repertoires, were analysed. A TCS score was defined as the ratio between F50 (clonal expansion) and ExV (chaos), using BLOSUM62-based TCRdist between CDR3 peptides within each V-J. Welch's t-statistics and random forest reduced roughly 540 V-J features to 10 to 15, which were used in a naive Bayes classifier (R e1071). TCRdb reprocessing: public reads trimmed at Q25 with fastp, clones called with MiXCR, in-frame beta chains kept. Identical CDR3 protein sequences are pooled into one entry, listed with their most common genes and DNA. The V and J calls, along with clone size, are taken from TCRdb and not from the paper's own processing. The sample includes roughly 640,000 distinct CDR3 sequences, with 16% observed a single time. The ten largest clones capture 3% to 4% of the sample.

The CDR3 numbers 16 residues from cysteine through phenylalanine. CDR3 DNA is the only sequence kept; it has 48 bases, read in frame from the first base. The germline ends are 14 bases apart after V is trimmed by 0 bases and J by 3 bases. CDR1 and CDR2, looked up from the germline V gene, are MNHEY and SVGEGT. Ophthalmopathy patients had moderately to severely active disease, Clinical Activity Score of at least 3, NOSPECS grade of at least 4, and duration under 3 months. Any patient with an uncontrolled infection, another autoimmune disease, pregnancy or lactation was excluded. Diagnoses relied on clinical symptoms, serum thyroxine and TRAb, thyroid ultrasound and orbital computed tomography. Ficoll-Paque density gradient centrifugation was used to isolate PBMCs from around 10 ml of fresh peripheral blood. Trizol reagent was used to extract total RNA, and RNA quality was then checked on an Agilent 2100 Bioanalyzer.

General conclusions and limits of the study: In validation, progression to ophthalmopathy was predicted by the model with about 70% sensitivity and approximately 78% specificity, a median of 6.5 months before onset. No statistical method was used to fix the sample size in advance, and group allocation was not hidden from the investigators. Most expanded thyroid clonotypes (frequency above 0.001) were also found in blood, which suggests that blood repertoires may mirror thyroid immune responses. A model built on a 13 V-J signature distinguished ophthalmopathy from stable hyperthyroidism, reaching 85% to 90% sensitivity and around 81% specificity in cross-validation and 80%/75% in testing.

The chain was built from TRBV6-2 or TRBV6-3 and TRBJ1-1; matching of 5 bases hints at TRBD1 as the D gene. The sequence derives from a woman between 35 and 50 years old with Graves' ophthalmopathy. The sequenced sample was blood. The sequence in DNA is TGTGCCAGCAGTTACTCGGGGCAGATCCCGGACACTGAAGCTTTCTTT. Its protein reads: CASSYSGQIPDTEAFF.